These 27 T cell receptor beta chains were sequenced from one sample in a study of control samples from healthy donors and cancer patients. Assay: immunoSEQ multiplex PCR; the TCRdb copy retains only in-frame clones and omits some. The sample includes about 140,000 clones, under 95% of them seen just once. The sample comprised blood. Receptor source: a man between 18 and 29 years old in good health.

As concerns this clone: Other DNA sequences in the sample encode the same CDR3. This chain links TRBV9 with TRBJ1-1; D possibly corresponds to TRBD1 (5 bases). Germline CDR1 is SGDLS and CDR2 is YYNGEE. V was pared by 0 bases and J by 2 bases, with 11 bases between. The CDR3 runs 15 residues. The CDR3 DNA follows: TGTGCCAGCAGCGTAGAGTCAGGGCCAAACACTGAAGCTTTCTTT. This sequence encodes CASSVESGPNTEAFF.

This chain joins TRBV7-9 and TRBJ2-5; unclear D gene. Trimming shortened V by 4 bases and J by 5 bases, and 11 bases separated the two germline ends. The CDR3 covers 13 residues. The germline V gene has CDR1 SEHNR and CDR2 FQNEAQ (reference sequence). This CDR3 reads CASSWESAETQYF. DNA of the CDR3: TGTGCCAGCAGCTGGGAAAGCGCGGAGACCCAGTACTTC.

V is TRBV4-1 and J is TRBJ2-7; TRBD1 agrees at 9 bases. Germline loops: CDR1 MGHRA, CDR2 YSYEKL. The CDR3 spans 15 residues. Trimming removed 3 bases from V and 0 bases from J; junction bases left unmatched: 3. The CDR3 coding sequence is TGCGCCAGCAGCCAGGGACAGGGAGACTCCTACGAGCAGTACTTC. Its protein is CASSQGQGDSYEQYF.

V and J are TRBV19 and TRBJ1-5; D not resolved. Trimming cost V 5 bases and J 6 bases, with 17 bases left between them. Germline assignment: CDR1 LNHDA and CDR2 SQIVND (reference sequence). CDR3 length: 15 amino acids. CDR3 sequence: CASSVPGYARQPQHF. The CDR3 DNA reads as TGTGCCAGTAGTGTCCCGGGGTACGCGCGTCAGCCCCAGCATTTT.

This chain joins TRBV6-4 and TRBJ2-1, with 12 bases lining up with TRBD2. Trimming removed 8 bases from V and 10 bases from J; junction bases left unmatched: 9. Germline CDR1 and CDR2: MRHNA and SNTAGT. The CDR3 has 14 amino acids. In nucleotides, the CDR3 is TGTGCCAGCGGGCCTAGCGGGGGGGCCGGGGAGCAGTTCTTC. This translates into CASGPSGGAGEQFF.

The chain carries TRBV19 and TRBJ2-4; the match to TRBD1 covers 7 bases. The CDR3 extends over 16 amino acids. Per germline, CDR1 LNHDA and CDR2 SQIVND (reference sequence). The ends lost 4 bases at V and 3 bases at J; junction bases unmatched: 9. Here the CDR3 DNA reads TGTGCCAGTAGTACCAGACAGGGCGAGGGCAAAAACATTCAGTACTTC. Residues: CASSTRQGEGKNIQYF.

This chain links TRBV20-1 with TRBJ1-1; D may be TRBD1 (5 bases). There are 13 residues in the CDR3. The ends were cut back, 3 bases at V and 1 base at J, with 9 bases in the middle. Germline lookup yields CDR1 DFQATT and CDR2 SNEGSKA (reference sequence). The CDR3 DNA follows: TGCAGTGCTAGTTGGGGCGGGAACACTGAAGCTTTCTTT. Its protein product is CSASWGGNTEAFF.

The gene calls are TRBV6-6 and TRBJ1-4; maybe TRBD1 (6 bases). From germline, CDR1 is MNHNY and CDR2 SVGAGI (reference sequence). Trimming took 7 bases from V and 0 from J, leaving 9 bases between them. The CDR3 runs to 14 residues. CDR3 DNA: TGTGCCAGCAAAGGACAGCCAACTAATGAAAAACTGTTTTTT. It codes for CASKGQPTNEKLFF.

The rearrangement joins TRBV24-1 to TRBJ1-1; possibly TRBD1 for D (5 bases). V was trimmed by 3 bases and J by 5 bases, leaving 24 bases between them. CDR1 KGHDR and CDR2 SFDVKD come from the germline V gene. The CDR3 runs 18 residues. CDR3 region: CATSDNPTPGRGGTEAFF. In DNA, the CDR3 is TGTGCCACCAGTGATAACCCTACCCCGGGGCGCGGAGGGACTGAAGCTTTCTTT.

The chain joins TRBV6-1 to TRBJ1-5; 7 bases are a match to TRBD1. The ends lost 4 bases at V and 2 bases at J; junction bases unmatched: 8. The CDR3 consists of 16 residues. The germline CDR1 and CDR2 sequences are MNHNS and SASEGT. In nucleotides, the CDR3 is TGTGCCAGCAGTGTCTCAGGGGGAGTGGGCAATCAGCCCCAGCATTTT. This codes for CASSVSGGVGNQPQHF.

This rearrangement joins TRBV6-1 to TRBJ1-6, with 9 nucleotides matching TRBD1. Germline CDR1 and CDR2: MNHNS and SASEGT. The CDR3 totals 16 residues. Unmatched junction bases numbered 7, after V lost 2 bases and J lost 8 bases. This CDR3 reads CASSEMGTGIHSPLHF. Here the CDR3 DNA reads TGTGCCAGCAGTGAAATGGGGACAGGGATACATTCACCCCTCCACTTT.

The chain recombines TRBV7-3 with TRBJ1-4; 8 nucleotides line up with TRBD1. Germline CDR1 and CDR2: SGHTA and FQGTGA. V trimming: 8 bases; J trimming: 8 bases; junction bases outside the gene matches: 13. There are 15 residues in the CDR3. CDR3 region: CASEIPRDRQEKLFF. CDR3 DNA: TGTGCCAGCGAGATACCCCGGGACAGGCAAGAAAAACTGTTTTTT. The variable domain in full, completed from reference TRBV7-3 and TRBJ1-4, reads GAGVSQTPSNKVTEKGKYVELRCDPISGHTALYWYRQSLGQGPEFLIYFQGTGAADDSGLPNDRFFAVRPEGSVSTLKIQRTERGDSAVYLCASEIPRDRQEKLFFGSGTQLSVL.

The chain joins TRBV7-9 to TRBJ2-7, with D perhaps TRBD1 or TRBD2 (5 bases each). The CDR3 sequence is 16 residues long. V was trimmed by 1 base and J by 0 bases, leaving 13 bases between them. The germline V gene has CDR1 SEHNR and CDR2 FQNEAQ (reference sequence). In DNA form, the CDR3 reads TGTGCCAGCAGCTTAGGAGGGGCAGGGATCTCCTACGAGCAGTACTTC. This translates into CASSLGGAGISYEQYF.

V is TRBV5-1 and J is TRBJ2-3, with 10 bases aligning to TRBD1. J gave up 1 base and V 9 bases, and 8 bases lay outside the gene matches. CDR1 is SGHRS and CDR2 is YFSETQ in the germline V gene. The CDR3 runs 15 residues. The CDR3: CATRQGAFGTDTQYF. The CDR3 nucleotides read TGCGCCACCAGACAGGGGGCATTCGGCACAGATACGCAGTATTTT.

The genes are TRBV7-3 and TRBJ2-1; TRBD2 agrees at 15 bases. CDR1 is SGHTA and CDR2 is FQGTGA in the germline V gene. The CDR3 is made up of 15 amino acids. After removal of 0 bases from V and 10 bases from J, the junction contained 1 base not matched to a gene. CDR3 nucleotide sequence: TGTGCCAGCAGCTTAACGGGACTAGCGGGGGGAGAGCAGTTCTTC. This codes for CASSLTGLAGGEQFF.

The chain recombines TRBV9 with TRBJ1-4; a possible D gene is TRBD1 (6 bases). This CDR3 spans 18 amino acids. The germline V gene encodes CDR1 SGDLS and CDR2 YYNGEE. Deletions cut 0 bases from V and 8 bases from J, with 23 bases between. The CDR3 spells CASSVGGGLSGDREKLFF. The CDR3 DNA reads TGTGCCAGCAGCGTAGGTGGGGGGCTTTCAGGGGATCGGGAAAAACTGTTTTTT.

The chain carries TRBV5-6 and TRBJ2-5; the D gene is possibly TRBD1 (5 bases). The ends were cut back, 1 base at V and 1 base at J, with 11 bases in the middle. CDR3 length equals 15 residues. Germline CDR1 and CDR2: SGHDT and YYEEEE. CDR3 residues: CASSLSDSFQETQYF. The CDR3 DNA reads as TGTGCCAGCAGCTTGTCCGACAGCTTCCAAGAGACCCAGTACTTC.

This sequence joins TRBV4-1 and TRBJ1-5; 7 bases align to TRBD1. The ends lost 1 base at V and 3 bases at J; junction bases unmatched: 12. This CDR3 has 18 amino acids. Germline loops: CDR1 MGHRA, CDR2 YSYEKL. CDR3 in DNA: TGCGCCAGCAGCCAAGCGGCAGGGGGAAGGTGGAACAATCAGCCCCAGCATTTT. Its translation: CASSQAAGGRWNNQPQHF.

The chain has TRBV6-5 and TRBJ2-5; TRBD1 matches at 9 bases. J lost 5 bases, V lost 7 bases, and 5 bases had no gene match. Germline V gene sequence: CDR1 MNHEY, CDR2 SVGAGI. The CDR3 loop spans 13 amino acids. CDR3 protein: CASKRTGAETQYF. CDR3 nucleotide sequence: TGTGCCAGCAAAAGGACAGGGGCGGAGACCCAGTACTTC.

The V call is TRBV6-4, the J call TRBJ1-5, with D uncertain. Trimming pared 0 bases from V and 9 bases from J, leaving 12 bases between. The CDR3 loop spans 14 amino acids. Germline V gene sequence: CDR1 MRHNA, CDR2 SNTAGT. This CDR3 is CASSDSPGSGPQHF. CDR3 in DNA: TGTGCCAGCAGTGACTCCCCAGGTTCGGGGCCCCAGCATTTT.

This chain uses TRBV11-3 with TRBJ2-1; D gene uncertain. V was pared by 1 base and J by 0 bases, with 7 bases between. This CDR3 region has 15 residues. Germline CDR1 SGHNT, CDR2 YENEEA. The CDR3 reads CASSLGRSSYNEQFF. CDR3 DNA sequence: TGTGCCAGCAGCTTAGGCCGTAGCTCCTACAATGAGCAGTTCTTC.

The rearrangement joins TRBV4-1 to TRBJ1-6, with D perhaps matching TRBD1 (5 bases). CDR1 and CDR2 from the germline V gene are MGHRA and YSYEKL. This CDR3 is 19 amino acids long. Deletions cut 0 bases from V and 1 base from J, with 16 bases between. The CDR3 loop is CASSQEFGQGGSYNSPLHF. The CDR3 nucleotides read TGCGCCAGCAGCCAAGAATTCGGGCAGGGTGGGTCCTATAATTCACCCCTCCACTTT.

The chain combines TRBV9 with TRBJ2-2, with 8 bases matching TRBD2. The CDR3 covers 16 residues. Germline lookup yields CDR1 SGDLS and CDR2 YYNGEE. The V segment lost 0 bases and the J segment 5 bases; nucleotides outside the gene matches: 6. This chain's CDR3 is CASSVDGGAPTGELFF. DNA for the CDR3: TGTGCCAGCAGCGTAGACGGGGGGGCCCCGACCGGGGAGCTGTTTTTT.

The rearrangement joins TRBV10-2 to TRBJ2-7; TRBD2 matches at 10 bases. V shed 2 bases and J 3 bases; nucleotides not matched to a gene: 7. CDR3 length equals 16 residues. Germline CDR1 reads WSHSY; CDR2 reads SAAADI. CDR3 sequence (DNA): TGCGCCAGCAGTGAGAGGGCTAGCGGGGGCCACTACGAGCAGTACTTC. Its protein product is CASSERASGGHYEQYF.

The rearrangement links TRBV15 to TRBJ1-1; possible D gene TRBD1, 5 bases. V dropped 8 bases and J dropped 0 bases, with 16 bases sitting between them. The length of the CDR3 is 15 residues. Germline V lookup: CDR1 LNHNV, CDR2 YYDKDF (reference sequence). CDR3 protein: CATAQGTVVNTEAFF. In nucleotides, the CDR3 is TGTGCCACCGCCCAGGGCACGGTAGTGAACACTGAAGCTTTCTTT.

V usage is TRBV9 and J usage is TRBJ1-3, with TRBD1 matching over 9 bases. Unmatched junction bases numbered 7, after V lost 0 bases and J lost 3 bases. In germline, CDR1 is SGDLS, CDR2 YYNGEE. This CDR3 region has 17 residues. CDR3 protein: CASSVGRTGAGGNTIYF. DNA for the CDR3: TGTGCCAGCAGCGTAGGTCGGACAGGGGCTGGTGGAAACACCATATATTTT. Using reference TRBV9 and TRBJ1-3 for the parts outside the CDR3, the full variable domain is DSGVTQTPKHLITATGQRVTLRCSPRSGDLSVYWYQQSLDQGLQFLIQYYNGEERAKGNILERFSAQQFPDLHSELNLSSLELGDSALYFCASSVGRTGAGGNTIYFGEGSWLTVV.

The chain links TRBV20-1 to TRBJ1-2, with no clear D. The V gene's germline CDR1 is DFQATT and CDR2 SNEGSKA (reference sequence). The CDR3 covers 14 residues. The V and J ends lost 3 bases and 5 bases respectively, with 16 bases between them. Here the CDR3 reads CSASNSGPLYGYTF. In nucleotides, the CDR3 is TGCAGTGCTAGTAATTCAGGCCCCCTTTATGGCTACACCTTC.